Listed below are T cell receptor beta chains from one sample, sequenced in a study of T-cell reconstitution after alpha-beta-depleted transplantation in children. TCRdb independently ran MiXCR on the PCR reads; one entry per CDR3 protein. Of about 600,000 distinct CDR3 sequences listed, 10% to 15% were seen once; the top ten hold about 2.2%. Specimen: PBMCs, mostly from graft donor cells, collected 360 days after TCRalphabeta/CD19-depleted stem cell transplant. The receptors were gathered from a male patient between 5 and 17 years old who had a stem cell transplant for acute myeloid leukemia, so the T cells may come from the graft donor. Both conserved end residues are part of each CDR3. A D gene is named only where the DNA matches it firmly. Size is stated for part of the rows, as once, few or many counts, or as a class when the clone is expanded.

v_gene	d_gene	abundance	j_gene	CDR3aa	CDR3nt
TRBV30	TRBD2	.	TRBJ2-7	CAWTPGGSPYEQYF	TGTGCCTGGACCCCTGGCGGGAGTCCATACGAGCAGTACTTC
TRBV19	.	.	TRBJ2-3	CASSSTSRQRDTQYF	TGTGCCAGTAGTTCTACATCCCGCCAGAGAGATACGCAGTATTTT
TRBV20-1	.	.	TRBJ2-7	CSARKETPGFYEQYF	TGCAGTGCTAGAAAGGAAACGCCAGGGTTTTACGAGCAGTACTTC
TRBV15	TRBD2	many	TRBJ2-1	CATSRGFLAGVGNEQFF	TGTGCCACCAGCAGAGGGTTCCTAGCGGGAGTGGGAAATGAGCAGTTCTTC
TRBV3-1	.	many	TRBJ2-7	CASSQSRNSYEQYF	TGTGCCAGCAGCCAATCTAGGAACTCCTACGAGCAGTACTTC
TRBV2	TRBD2	once	TRBJ2-7	CASIQSPAGRIYEQYF	TGTGCCAGCATTCAATCGCCAGCGGGGAGAATCTACGAGCAGTACTTC
TRBV6-2/TRBV6-3	.	.	TRBJ2-1	CASSWSRGGGEQFF	TGTGCCAGCAGTTGGAGCAGGGGAGGAGGTGAGCAGTTCTTC
TRBV10-3	TRBD2	many	TRBJ2-7	CAISESGRAGDYEQYF	TGTGCCATCAGTGAGTCGGGGAGAGCGGGAGATTACGAGCAGTACTTC
TRBV7-3	TRBD2	few	TRBJ2-3	CASSLTPPSSGNTDTQYF	TGTGCCAGCAGCTTAACCCCCCCATCTAGCGGTAACACAGATACGCAGTATTTT
TRBV5-1	TRBD1	few	TRBJ1-5	CASSSGQERYQPQHF	TGCGCCAGCAGCTCCGGACAGGAACGGTATCAGCCCCAGCATTTT
TRBV24-1	.	.	TRBJ2-7	CATSEGFGPYEQYF	TGTGCCACCAGTGAGGGGTTCGGGCCCTACGAGCAGTACTTC
TRBV28	.	many	TRBJ2-7	CASSLIPYEQYF	TGTGCCAGCAGTTTAATACCATACGAGCAGTACTTC
TRBV29-1	.	.	TRBJ1-1	CSSDNEAFF	TGCAGCTCCGACAATGAAGCTTTCTTT
TRBV4-3	TRBD1	few	TRBJ2-1	CASSQGTGVNEQFF	TGCGCCAGCAGCCAGGGGACAGGGGTTAATGAGCAGTTCTTC
TRBV27	.	few	TRBJ2-7	CASSFRGGGGYEQYF	TGTGCCAGCAGTTTTAGAGGGGGGGGAGGCTACGAGCAGTACTTC
TRBV20-1	TRBD2	few	TRBJ2-5	CSATLTWTSGRTKTQYF	TGCAGTGCTACATTGACTTGGACTAGCGGGAGAACGAAGACCCAGTACTTC
TRBV7-2	.	.	TRBJ2-4	CASSPARGGKNIQYF	TGTGCCAGCAGCCCGGCGAGGGGGGGCAAAAACATTCAGTACTTC
TRBV21-1	.	few	TRBJ2-1	CASSSGGVADEQFF	TGTGCCAGCAGTTCCGGGGGAGTAGCTGATGAGCAGTTCTTC
TRBV20-1	TRBD2	.	TRBJ2-2	CSARAVAGGTGELFF	TGCAGTGCTAGAGCCGTAGCGGGTGGCACCGGGGAGCTGTTTTTT
TRBV10-2	TRBD2	.	TRBJ2-2	CASSHSGRGANTGELFF	TGCGCCAGCAGTCATAGCGGGAGGGGTGCGAACACCGGGGAGCTGTTTTTT
TRBV27	.	.	TRBJ2-7	CASSLSGEWGYEQYF	TGTGCCAGCAGTTTATCGGGGGAATGGGGCTACGAGCAGTACTTC
TRBV12-3/TRBV12-4	TRBD2	many	TRBJ2-7	CASRGAGDLYEQYF	TGTGCCAGCCGCGGAGCGGGAGATCTGTACGAGCAGTACTTC
TRBV20-1	TRBD2	few	TRBJ2-3	CTPGGAGTDTQYF	TGCACCCCGGGGGGGGCTGGCACAGATACGCAGTATTTT
TRBV13	.	.	TRBJ2-5	CASSLWASRAQETQYF	TGTGCCAGCAGCTTATGGGCTAGCAGAGCGCAAGAGACCCAGTACTTC
TRBV7-9	.	few	TRBJ2-5	CASRRWGVETQYF	TGTGCCAGCAGGCGATGGGGTGTTGAGACCCAGTACTTC
TRBV7-6	.	few	TRBJ2-5	CASSLVLVLTETQYF	TGTGCCAGCAGCTTAGTACTAGTATTGACAGAGACCCAGTACTTC
TRBV7-2	.	few	TRBJ2-7	CASSYRGSRTTYEQYF	TGTGCCAGCAGCTACCGTGGCAGTAGAACCACCTACGAGCAGTACTTC
TRBV15	TRBD1	.	TRBJ1-5	CATSSPGQGYQPQHF	TGTGCCACCAGCAGTCCGGGACAGGGTTACCAGCCCCAGCATTTT
TRBV6-2/TRBV6-3	.	.	TRBJ1-5	CASSYGIHKGNQPQHF	TGTGCCAGCAGTTATGGGATCCACAAGGGCAATCAGCCCCAGCATTTT
TRBV28	TRBD1	many	TRBJ2-7	CASTGQLPYEQYF	TGTGCCAGTACGGGACAGCTACCCTACGAGCAGTACTTC
TRBV20-1	.	.	TRBJ1-1	CSASGSWNTEAFF	TGCAGTGCTAGCGGCTCCTGGAACACTGAAGCTTTCTTT